A single count supports the clone carrying this T cell receptor (beta chain). Its antigen is as yet unknown. This specimen belongs to a study of shared clonotypes between healthy human individuals. General observations from the study: All-four-donor shared clonotypes had higher generation probabilities than non-shared clonotypes did. Sorted-subset sequencing, rarefaction showed, was incomplete despite large depth.

The run depth of the assay was deep. Authors' methods: Without quality scores, immunoSEQ junctional reads could not be filtered like full-length reads. Profiled with immunoSEQ multiplex PCR; TCRdb holds only in-frame clones, not every one. For V, J and clone size, that table is used; D and trimming come from the DNA. The sample includes about 1.1 million clones, approximately 78% of them seen just once. The germline CDR1 and CDR2 sequences are SGHAT and FQNNGV. The CDR3 is 20 residues long. The V and J ends lost 0 bases and 3 bases, in that order; junction bases with no gene match: 12. The genes are TRBV11-2 and TRBJ2-3, with TRBD2 identical over 13 bases. The TCR was taken from a man younger than 35 in good health. Some clones in this sample may be carry-over from other donors' samples. Sample: memory CD4+ T cells from PBMCs. As for subset: CD45RA-negative fraction. The CDR3 sequence: CASSLDLGLAGEIGTDTQYF. The DNA for the CDR3 is TGTGCCAGCAGCTTAGATCTCGGACTAGCGGGAGAAATTGGGACAGATACGCAGTATTTT.